Shown below are 24 T cell receptor beta chains from a single sample sequenced in a study of cytomegalovirus exposure and HLA in healthy donors. The PCR contained 60 Vbeta and 13 Jbeta primers. Some clones are missing from TCRdb's copy, which holds only in-frame ones; the method was immunoSEQ multiplex PCR. This sample carries some 140,000 clones, 75% to 85% of them seen once, and the ten largest clones take 2.5% to 3.5%. Sample: PBMCs. Receptors originate from a female donor in good health and CMV-seronegative.

The V gene is TRBV7-6, the J gene TRBJ2-2; 12 bases match TRBD1. Germline assignment: CDR1 SGHVS and CDR2 FNYEAQ. This CDR3 is 21 amino acids long. The ends lost 3 bases at V and 3 bases at J; junction bases unmatched: 17. The CDR3 loop reads CASSLPGQGASFPEDTGELFF. The CDR3 DNA reads as TGTGCCAGCAGCTTGCCGGGACAGGGGGCTTCGTTCCCTGAAGACACCGGGGAGCTGTTTTTT. Full variable domain (missing parts from reference TRBV7-6 and TRBJ2-2): GAGVSQSPRYKVTKRGQDVALRCDPISGHVSLYWYRQALGQGPEFLTYFNYEAQQDKSGLPNDRFSAERPEGSISTLTIQRTEQRDSAMYRCASSLPGQGASFPEDTGELFFGEGSRLTVL.

This chain joins TRBV7-2 and TRBJ1-1, with D possibly being TRBD1 (6 bases). Trimming took 5 bases from V and 6 from J, leaving 10 bases between them. Germline V CDR1 and CDR2: SGHTA, FQGNSA. There are 12 residues in the CDR3. The CDR3 sequence: CASSKSGAEAFF. The CDR3 DNA sequence: TGTGCCAGCAGCAAGTCAGGGGCTGAAGCTTTCTTT.

The chain combines TRBV5-4 with TRBJ2-7, with 7 bases fitting TRBD2. With V trimmed by 4 bases and J by 0 bases, 10 bases remained unmatched. Germline lookup yields CDR1 SGHNT and CDR2 YYREEE (reference sequence). The CDR3 is made up of 16 amino acids. CDR3 sequence reads: CASSPNSGSLSYEQYF. The CDR3, as DNA: TGTGCCAGCAGCCCTAATAGCGGGTCTCTCTCCTACGAGCAGTACTTC.

The rearrangement links TRBV9 to TRBJ1-2, with 11 nucleotides matching TRBD1. CDR3 length: 16 residues. The V gene end was trimmed by 3 bases and the J gene end by 0 bases; junction bases not matched to a gene: 4. Germline CDR1 SGDLS, CDR2 YYNGEE. This CDR3 is CASSGGQGVTNYGYTF. CDR3 DNA: TGTGCCAGCAGCGGGGGACAGGGGGTTACTAACTATGGCTACACCTTC.

This clone was detected a few times. The CDR3 reads CASSLGQGETQYF. CDR3 in DNA: TGTGCCAGTAGTCTCGGACAGGGAGAGACCCAGTACTTC. The chain joins TRBV19 to TRBJ2-5; 8 positions match TRBD1. V gave up 5 bases and J gave up 4 bases; unmatched junction bases: 3. The CDR3 sequence is 13 residues long. From germline, CDR1 is LNHDA and CDR2 SQIVND (reference sequence).

This chain connects TRBV7-2 to TRBJ1-2, with 9 bases lining up with TRBD1. From germline, CDR1 is SGHTA and CDR2 FQGNSA. There are 14 residues in the CDR3. V shed 5 bases, J shed 7 bases, and the junction held 8 bases outside the gene matches. CDR3 protein: CASSTSGTGCGYTF. The CDR3 region has the DNA TGTGCCAGCAGCACCTCCGGGACAGGGTGTGGCTACACCTTC.

Regarding this clone: The junction departs from the called germline gene at one end, perhaps through a read error. This chain links TRBV27 with TRBJ1-5; D possibly corresponds to TRBD1 (6 bases). Germline lookup yields CDR1 MNHEY and CDR2 SMNVEV (reference sequence). This CDR3 spans 15 amino acids. This chain's CDR3 is CASKGGGGGSQPQHF. Here the CDR3 DNA reads TGTGCTAGCAAGGGGGGCGGGGGCGGAAGTCAGCCCCAGCATTTT.

As regards this clone: This CDR3 is also generated by other DNA sequences in the sample. V and J are TRBV4-3 and TRBJ1-2, with D perhaps matching TRBD1 (5 bases). Germline CDR1 and CDR2: LGHNA and YSLEER. The CDR3 spans 12 residues. Trimming shortened V by 0 bases and J by 6 bases, and 5 bases separated the two germline ends. In DNA, the CDR3 is TGCGCCAGCAGCCAAGAAGGGGATGGCTACACCTTC. It is translated as CASSQEGDGYTF.

The genes are TRBV27 and TRBJ2-5, with D perhaps TRBD1 (6 bases). Per germline, CDR1 MNHEY and CDR2 SMNVEV (reference sequence). This CDR3 region has 15 residues. Deletions cut 5 bases from V and 2 bases from J, with 15 bases between. The CDR3 sequence is CASSPQLGTQETQYF. As DNA, the CDR3 is TGTGCCAGCAGTCCCCAACTAGGGACACAAGAGACCCAGTACTTC.

The chain recombines TRBV19 with TRBJ2-5; 9 bases align to TRBD2. V shed 7 bases and J 5 bases; nucleotides not matched to a gene: 14. The germline CDR1 and CDR2 sequences are LNHDA and SQIVND (reference sequence). CDR3 length: 16 residues. CDR3 region: CASKQAGGGGRETQYF. CDR3 bases: TGTGCCAGTAAACAAGCGGGAGGAGGGGGTAGGGAGACCCAGTACTTC.

The V gene is TRBV6-5, the J gene TRBJ1-2; no clear D. With 5 bases removed from V and 0 bases from J, the gap between germline ends came to 4 bases. Germline values: CDR1 MNHEY, CDR2 SVGAGI. The CDR3 runs 12 residues. The CDR3 region is CASSNTNYGYTF. CDR3 DNA sequence: TGTGCCAGCAGTAATACTAACTATGGCTACACCTTC.

This clone was observed a single time. The sample carries other DNA sequences with the same CDR3. The J gene is TRBJ2-1, the V gene TRBV27; D possibly corresponds to TRBD2 (6 bases). The germline V gene encodes CDR1 MNHEY and CDR2 SMNVEV (reference sequence). Trimming pared 0 bases from V and 0 bases from J, leaving 9 bases between. The length of the CDR3 is 16 residues. CDR3 sequence: CASSLSSGSSYNEQFF. The CDR3 nucleotides read TGTGCCAGCAGTTTATCTAGCGGTAGCTCCTACAATGAGCAGTTCTTC.

CDR3 coding DNA: TGCGCCAGCAGCCAAGATACAGGACAGGGCCTCAATGAGCAGTTCTTC. This sequence encodes CASSQDTGQGLNEQFF. The chain couples TRBV4-1 to TRBJ2-1; 8 bases align to TRBD1. Looked up from germline, CDR1 is MGHRA and CDR2 is YSYEKL. The J segment lost 6 bases and the V segment lost 0 bases, leaving 7 bases of the junction unmatched. The CDR3 runs to 16 residues.

This clone appeared a single time. The J gene is TRBJ2-1, the V gene TRBV30, with D unresolved. CDR1 and CDR2 (germline): GTSNPN, SVGIG (reference sequence). The CDR3 spans 11 residues. V was clipped by 2 bases and J by 5 bases, with 4 bases between them. The CDR3 protein is CAWSLNNEQFF. The CDR3 nucleotides are TGTGCCTGGAGTCTAAACAATGAGCAGTTCTTC.

In its sample, this clone was seen once. The chain joins TRBV5-1 to TRBJ1-2; the match to TRBD1 covers 9 bases. Germline V CDR1 and CDR2: SGHRS, YFSETQ. V was pared by 5 bases and J by 8 bases, with 13 bases of the junction left unmatched. The CDR3 totals 15 residues. The CDR3 nucleotides read TGCGCCAGCAGTTTAGGGACAGGGTTGACTAGCGGCTACACCTTC. It is translated as CASSLGTGLTSGYTF. The whole variable domain, remainder taken from reference TRBV5-1 and TRBJ1-2, is KAGVTQTPRYLIKTRGQQVTLSCSPISGHRSVSWYQQTPGQGLQFLFEYFSETQRNKGNFPGRFSGRQFSNSRSEMNVSTLELGDSALYLCASSLGTGLTSGYTFGSGTRLTVV.

The chain employs TRBV7-2 and TRBJ2-3; perhaps TRBD1 as D (6 bases). CDR3 length: 15 residues. Germline CDR1 and CDR2: SGHTA and FQGNSA. V was cut by 2 bases and J by 2 bases, with 11 bases left in between. The CDR3 protein is CASSLMGQHTDTQYF. The CDR3 bases are TGTGCCAGCAGCTTAATGGGACAACACACAGATACGCAGTATTTT.

This chain links TRBV5-4 with TRBJ2-3; D possibly corresponds to TRBD1 (5 bases). Germline loops: CDR1 SGHNT, CDR2 YYREEE (reference sequence). V was clipped by 2 bases and J by 6 bases, with 10 bases between them. This CDR3 has 13 amino acids. For the CDR3, the DNA is TGTGCCAGCAGCTTAGCAGGGTCTGATACGCAGTATTTT. Its translation is CASSLAGSDTQYF.

This clone was seen a single time. V and J are TRBV5-4 and TRBJ2-5, with 8 bases lining up with TRBD2. Germline loops: CDR1 SGHNT, CDR2 YYREEE (reference sequence). The CDR3 is 14 amino acids. V shed 2 bases, J shed 3 bases, and the junction held 3 bases outside the gene matches. CDR3 DNA sequence: TGTGCCAGCAGCTTCGGGAGGGTGGAAGAGACCCAGTACTTC. This codes for CASSFGRVEETQYF.

The genes are TRBV2 and TRBJ1-6; D gene uncertain. CDR1 is SNHLY and CDR2 is FYNNEI in the germline V gene. The CDR3 is 14 amino acids. Trimming shortened V by 7 bases and J by 0 bases, and 7 bases separated the two germline ends. This CDR3 reads CASKMSSYNSPLHF. The CDR3 DNA follows: TGTGCCAGCAAGATGAGCTCCTATAATTCACCCCTCCACTTT.

The gene calls are TRBV18 and TRBJ2-1; TRBD2 matches 14 bases. The germline gives CDR1 KGHSH, CDR2 LQKENI. The CDR3 runs 18 residues. J lost 1 base, V lost 3 bases, and 5 bases had no gene match. The DNA of the CDR3 is TGTGCCAGCTCACCGTTGGGACTAGCGGGAGTGTCCTACAATGAGCAGTTCTTC. Amino acids: CASSPLGLAGVSYNEQFF.

The genes are TRBV28 and TRBJ1-2; 8 bases are a match to TRBD1. Germline V gene lookup returns CDR1 MDHEN and CDR2 SYDVKM. The V and J ends lost 3 bases and 6 bases, in that order; junction bases with no gene match: 9. This CDR3 has 15 amino acids. In DNA form, the CDR3 reads TGTGCCAGCAGTTTCCCGGACAGGGTGTCAAATGGCTACACCTTC. It translates to CASSFPDRVSNGYTF.

This CDR3 is CASSPPSGTYEQYF. CDR3 coding DNA: TGCGCCAGCAGCCCCCCGTCGGGGACCTACGAGCAGTACTTC. The rearrangement joins TRBV4-1 to TRBJ2-7, with D possibly being TRBD2 (5 bases). The germline V gene encodes CDR1 MGHRA and CDR2 YSYEKL. Trimming took 4 bases from V and 2 from J, leaving 12 bases between them. The CDR3 consists of 14 residues.

This sequence joins TRBV19 and TRBJ1-1; D uncertain. V was shortened by 4 bases and J by 11 bases, with 17 bases between the two germline ends. Germline V gene sequence: CDR1 LNHDA, CDR2 SQIVND (reference sequence). This CDR3 region has 13 residues. The CDR3 sequence is CASSTGSGRRAFF. In DNA, the CDR3 is TGTGCCAGTAGTACCGGTTCAGGCCGGAGGGCTTTCTTT.

This chain joins TRBV28 and TRBJ1-1; a weak D match, TRBD1 (6 bases). V lost 6 bases, J lost 5 bases, and 10 bases lay in between. In germline, CDR1 is MDHEN, CDR2 SYDVKM. The CDR3 consists of 12 residues. Here the CDR3 DNA reads TGTGCCAGCAGCTTGGACAGTACTGAAGCTTTCTTT. Encoded protein: CASSLDSTEAFF.